One sample yielded the 15 T cell receptor beta chains listed below, sequenced in a study of CD8+CD57+ T cells in acquired aplastic anemia (dated by TCRdb to the late 2010s). Data came from an Illumina HiSeq 2000. Profiling of TCR beta VDJ combinations and CDR3 sequences used genomic DNA as the template. TCRdb redid the processing of the public reads, applying fastp at Q25 and MiXCR, and retained in-frame beta chains. Entries are consolidated by CDR3 protein sequence, retaining the most common genes and DNA. Within this sample are hundreds of thousands of distinct CDR3 sequences, with 65% to 80% of them counted one time only. Of the sample, approximately 3.8% falls within the top ten clones. The sequenced material came from sorted CD4+, CD8+, or CD8+CD57+ T cells (not recorded which) from PBMCs. The source is a human donor in good health, serving as a control.

V and J are TRBV6-2 or TRBV6-3 and TRBJ1-1; D is ambiguous. CDR3 size: 15 residues. V lost 7 bases to trimming and J lost 1 base, with 16 bases between them. Germline V gene sequence: CDR1 MNHEY, CDR2 SVGEGT. DNA for the CDR3: TGTGCCAGCATAACCCACGCTGTCGAGAACACTGAAGCTTTCTTT. Translated: CASITHAVENTEAFF.

The chain is built from TRBV7-9 and TRBJ2-5; 7 bases are a match to TRBD1. The DNA end favors TRBJ1-2, so the J call may be wrong. Germline CDR1 reads SEHNR; CDR2 reads FQNEAQ (reference sequence). The CDR3 totals 15 residues. DNA of the CDR3: TGTGCCAGCAGCTTAATGATGCGCCAGGGGGAGAACTACACCTTC. This codes for CASSLMMRQGENYTF.

Ten or more counts support this clonotype. A much bigger clone sits one base away, suggesting this may be a read error. The chain recombines TRBV2 with TRBJ1-1; the match to TRBD1 covers 8 bases. Germline-derived CDR1 and CDR2 are SNHLY and FYNNEI. The CDR3 is made up of 14 amino acids. Germline trimming cut 4 bases from V and 3 bases from J; bases unmatched to any gene: 4. The CDR3 sequence: CASSVTGVDTEAFF. The CDR3 coding sequence is TGTGCCAGCAGTGTGACAGGGGTGGACACTGAAGCTTTCTTT. The full variable domain, rest sourced from reference TRBV2 and TRBJ1-1, is EPEVTQTPSHQVTQMGQEVILRCVPISNHLYFYWYRQILGQKVEFLVSFYNNEISEKSEIFDDQFSVERPDGSNFTLKIRSTKLEDSAMYFCASSVTGVDTEAFFGQGTRLTVV.

This clonotype has a single count. Mismatch with germline at one junction end may stem from a read error. The chain couples TRBV7-9 to TRBJ1-6; D not resolved. The germline V gene has CDR1 SEHNR and CDR2 FQNEAQ (reference sequence). The CDR3 sequence is 10 residues long. The CDR3 region has the DNA TGTGCCAGCAGTAGTGCACCCCGCCACTTT. Translation gives CASSSAPRHF.

A single count supports this clonotype. CDR3 DNA: TGTGCCAGCAGCTGCCTGGCCCACTCTTACGAGCAGTACTTC. Protein sequence: CASSCLAHSYEQYF. This rearrangement joins TRBV5-4 to TRBJ2-7; D is unclear. There are 14 residues in the CDR3. V lost 3 bases and J lost 4, with 14 bases in between. The germline V gene encodes CDR1 SGHNT and CDR2 YYREEE (reference sequence).

The chain is built from TRBV11-3 and TRBJ2-3, with 11 nucleotides matching TRBD2. Trimming took 5 bases from V and 2 from J; bases not matched to a gene: 6. This CDR3 contains 16 residues. The V gene's germline CDR1 is SGHNT and CDR2 YENEEA. In nucleotides, the CDR3 is TGTGCCAGCAGCCTTCTAGCGGGGGGAATCACAGATACGCAGTATTTT. Protein: CASSLLAGGITDTQYF.

The V gene is TRBV24-1, the J gene TRBJ2-3, with D uncertain. The CDR3 spans 15 residues. Germline values: CDR1 KGHDR, CDR2 SFDVKD. Trimming shortened V by 2 bases and J by 1 base, and 9 bases separated the two germline ends. Written as DNA, the CDR3 is TGTGCCACCAGTGATTATTTGGCAGGCACAGATACGCAGTATTTT. It is translated as CATSDYLAGTDTQYF.

Concerning this clonotype: The CDR3 does not close with the conserved phenylalanine or tryptophan, likely indicating a read error. The limits of the CDR3 on the DNA are not certain, so only TCRdb's listed CDR3 is given. The chain has TRBV19 and TRBJ2-3; the table's D call, TRBD2, has no DNA check behind it. The germline CDR1 and CDR2 sequences are LNHDA and SQIVND (reference sequence). Including both end residues, the CDR3 is 16 amino acids long. This chain's CDR3 is CASRIGGAEGYTSGSV.

This clonotype occurred a few times. The chain links TRBV2 to TRBJ1-1; TRBD1 might be the D (5 bases). CDR3 length: 12 residues. V was clipped by 8 bases and J by 1 base, with 8 bases between them. The germline V gene has CDR1 SNHLY and CDR2 FYNNEI. CDR3 DNA sequence: TGTGCCAGCGTCAGGGAGAACACTGAAGCTTTCTTT. Its translation: CASVRENTEAFF.

The CDR3 DNA sequence: TGCGCCAGCAGTGAGTCGGCTAGCGGCAATGAGCAGTTCTTC. Its translation: CASSESASGNEQFF. The chain uses TRBV10-2 and TRBJ2-1, with 7 nucleotides matching TRBD2. V shed 0 bases and J 6 bases; nucleotides not matched to a gene: 2. The CDR3 is made up of 14 amino acids. CDR1 WSHSY and CDR2 SAAADI come from the germline V gene.

This clonotype was picked up a small number of times. V is TRBV12-1 and J is TRBJ2-5. TRBV12-1 is a listed pseudogene. The CDR3 has 16 residues. For the CDR3, the DNA is TGTGCCAGCAGCCTGCTATCGACCCCATCCGAAGAGACCCAGTACTTC. Amino acids: CASSLLSTPSEETQYF.

The rearrangement joins TRBV7-6 to TRBJ1-5, with D perhaps matching TRBD1 (5 bases). Germline V gene data show CDR1 as SGHVS and CDR2 as FNYEAQ. The CDR3 runs 15 residues. The V gene lost 5 bases and the J gene lost 6 bases, with 17 bases spanning the gap. For the CDR3, the DNA is TGTGCCAGCAGCCCATACCAGGGAGCAGGTCAGCCCCAGCATTTT. Translation gives CASSPYQGAGQPQHF.

This clonotype was recorded at least ten times. The DNA of the CDR3 is TGTGCCAGCAGCCCTTCTACGGTCTCTGGAAACACCATATATTTT. It is translated as CASSPSTVSGNTIYF. V is TRBV7-9 and J is TRBJ1-3, with D hard to call. Per germline, CDR1 SEHNR and CDR2 FQNEAQ (reference sequence). The CDR3 runs to 15 residues. The germline V and J ends were trimmed by 5 bases and 0 bases, with 11 bases remaining between them.

By sample share, this clonotype is medium-sized. J is TRBJ1-2 and V is TRBV24-1; no clear D. This CDR3 region has 12 residues. V dropped 12 bases and J dropped 5 bases, with 15 bases sitting between them. Looked up from germline, CDR1 is KGHDR and CDR2 is SFDVKD. CDR3 DNA sequence: TGTGCCTCCCCGCCCCGTGATTATGGCTACACCTTC. It encodes CASPPRDYGYTF.

On this clonotype: One end of the junction varies from germline; a read error may be responsible. The chain links TRBV7-2 to TRBJ1-6; D call uncertain. The CDR3 runs to 15 residues. Germline lookup yields CDR1 SGHTA and CDR2 FQGNSA. The CDR3 is CASSLASNYSSPLHF. In DNA, the CDR3 is TGTGCCAGCAGCCTAGCCAGTAACTATAGTTCACCCCTGCACTTT.